The 15 T cell receptor beta chains reported below all come from one sample, sequenced in a study of blood T cells in healthy people across ages. A second PCR of 7 to 11 cycles used a sample-barcoded 5' primer and a J-beta primer mix. One entry per CDR3 protein results from TCRdb running MiXCR on the 5' RACE reads. The table has roughly 700,000 distinct CDR3 sequences, roughly 50% seen once; the top ten hold around a third. The sequenced sample consisted of blood. The receptors were gathered from a woman in her fifties or sixties in good health.

This chain connects TRBV5-1 to TRBJ2-6, with D tentatively TRBD2 (6 bases). The CDR3 runs to 15 residues. V gave up 2 bases and J gave up 2 bases, with 8 bases separating them. Germline CDR1 SGHRS, CDR2 YFSETQ. CDR3 sequence reads: CASSFAGPGANVLTF. CDR3 bases: TGCGCCAGCAGCTTCGCGGGGCCTGGGGCCAACGTCCTGACTTTC.

This sequence joins TRBV2 and TRBJ2-4; 10 bases are a match to TRBD1. The J call is in doubt because the DNA end fits TRBJ2-5 better. Germline CDR1 SNHLY, CDR2 FYNNEI. This CDR3 spans 16 amino acids. The CDR3 sequence is CASRARTGGRAETQYF. For the CDR3, the DNA is TGTGCCAGCAGGGCCAGGACAGGGGGAAGAGCAGAGACCCAGTACTTC.

This clonotype was found many times. The V gene is TRBV4-3, the J gene TRBJ2-3, with TRBD2 matching over 9 bases. J lost 10 bases, V lost 0 bases, and 8 bases had no gene match. The CDR3 spans 15 residues. The germline gives CDR1 LGHNA, CDR2 YSLEER. The CDR3: CASSQDSSGSVAQYF. CDR3 sequence (DNA): TGCGCCAGCAGCCAAGATAGTAGCGGGAGTGTTGCGCAGTATTTT.

The chain uses TRBV7-6 and TRBJ2-6; a weak D match, TRBD2 (5 bases). The V end was cut by 6 bases, the J end by 4 bases, with 10 bases between. The V gene's germline CDR1 is SGHVS and CDR2 FNYEAQ. The CDR3 length is 14 residues. The CDR3: CASRMGSGANVLTF. CDR3 in DNA: TGTGCCAGCAGGATGGGGAGCGGGGCCAACGTCCTGACTTTC.

The J gene is TRBJ2-1, the V gene TRBV5-1; 9 bases fit TRBD2. J was trimmed by 8 bases and V by 4 bases; bases with no gene match: 10. Germline CDR1 and CDR2: SGHRS and YFSETQ. CDR3 length: 15 residues. DNA for the CDR3: TGCGCCAGCAGCCTATTAGCGGGAGAGGAGGATGAGCAGTTCTTC. Its protein is CASSLLAGEEDEQFF.

The chain uses TRBV18 and TRBJ2-3, with TRBD2 identical over 9 bases. Germline CDR1 reads KGHSH; CDR2 reads LQKENI. V lost 7 bases and J lost 9; bases outside the gene matches: 2. This CDR3 comprises 11 residues. CDR3 in amino acids: CASFLAGTQYF. The CDR3 DNA sequence: TGTGCCAGCTTCCTAGCGGGGACGCAGTATTTT.

This clonotype showed up just a few times. The chain joins TRBV7-3 to TRBJ2-6; no clear D gene. The germline V and J ends were trimmed by 5 bases and 0 bases, with 11 bases remaining between them. The CDR3 length is 16 residues. The germline V gene encodes CDR1 SGHTA and CDR2 FQGTGA. The DNA for the CDR3 is TGTGCCAGCAGCCGTCCAGGAGTCTCTGGGGCCAACGTCCTGACTTTC. This sequence encodes CASSRPGVSGANVLTF.

This chain connects TRBV29-1 to TRBJ2-1; 8 bases are shared with TRBD2. The J call is uncertain, as TRBJ2-7 better fits the DNA end. The CDR3 length is 13 residues. Germline values: CDR1 SQVTM, CDR2 ANQGSEA. CDR3 loop: CSGGAGRAYEQYF. The CDR3 DNA reads as TGCAGTGGTGGGGCCGGGAGGGCTTACGAGCAGTACTTC.

This clonotype was detected a few times. This chain connects TRBV5-1 to TRBJ2-7, with 12 bases fitting TRBD2. Trimming at V came to 3 bases and at J to 2 bases, leaving 9 bases not matched to a gene. Germline values: CDR1 SGHRS, CDR2 YFSETQ. This CDR3 has 17 residues. The CDR3 sequence: CASSWGLAGPPTYEQYF. Here the CDR3 DNA reads TGCGCCAGCAGCTGGGGACTAGCGGGTCCCCCGACCTACGAGCAGTACTTC.

This clonotype was seen once. The chain has TRBV10-3 and TRBJ1-1; unclear D gene. Germline assignment: CDR1 ENHRY and CDR2 SYGVKD. V gave up 3 bases and J gave up 0 bases, with 2 bases separating them. The CDR3 sequence is 12 residues long. The CDR3 region is CAISDLNTEAFF. CDR3 coding DNA: TGTGCCATCAGTGATCTGAACACTGAAGCTTTCTTT.

The chain carries TRBV10-3 and TRBJ2-3, with 7 bases lining up with TRBD1. The CDR3 has 14 residues. V lost 4 bases and J lost 1; bases outside the gene matches: 2. CDR1 ENHRY and CDR2 SYGVKD come from the germline V gene. The CDR3 loop reads CAISVTGGTDTQYF. CDR3 coding DNA: TGTGCCATCAGTGTAACAGGGGGCACAGATACGCAGTATTTT.

About this clonotype itself: A clone one base away is much larger, so this may be a read error. The rearrangement links TRBV18 to TRBJ2-1, with 7 bases identical to TRBD2. Germline V gene data show CDR1 as KGHSH and CDR2 as LQKENI. V trimming: 2 bases; J trimming: 11 bases; junction bases outside the gene matches: 3. The CDR3 extends over 12 amino acids. In DNA, the CDR3 is TGTGCCAGCTCACCAGGGGAGGGCCAGCAGTTCTTC. Its protein is CASSPGEGQQFF. Using reference TRBV18 and TRBJ2-1 for the parts outside the CDR3, the full variable domain is NAGVMQNPRHLVRRRGQEARLRCSPMKGHSHVYWYRQLPEEGLKFMVYLQKENIIDESGMPKERFSAEFPKEGPSILRIQQVVRGDSAAYFCASSPGEGQQFFGPGTRLTVL.

The genes are TRBV9 and TRBJ1-3; D is perhaps TRBD1 (6 bases). The CDR3 consists of 18 residues. The germline CDR1 and CDR2 sequences are SGDLS and YYNGEE. V was shortened by 0 bases and J by 0 bases, with 16 bases between the two germline ends. Here the CDR3 reads CASSVEAGGAPSGNTIYF. The CDR3 bases are TGTGCCAGCAGCGTAGAGGCGGGGGGGGCCCCCTCTGGAAACACCATATATTTT.

The chain carries TRBV25-1 and TRBJ2-3, with TRBD2 identical over 8 bases. Trimming at V came to 3 bases and at J to 4 bases, leaving 3 bases not matched to a gene. The CDR3 sequence is 14 residues long. Per germline, CDR1 MGHDK and CDR2 SYGVNS. This chain's CDR3 is CASSEASGSDTQYF. In DNA form, the CDR3 reads TGTGCCAGCAGTGAGGCTAGCGGGTCAGATACGCAGTATTTT.

This clonotype was recorded a few times. The rearrangement uses TRBV20-1 and TRBJ2-7; perhaps D is TRBD1 or TRBD2 (6 bases each). V shed 0 bases and J shed 6 bases, with 15 bases lying between them. CDR1 is DFQATT, CDR2 SNEGSKA, per germline (reference sequence). This CDR3 is built from 14 residues. As DNA, the CDR3 is TGCAGTGCTAGAGAGAGGGTCGGGGGCCGCGAGCAGTACTTC. Its protein product is CSARERVGGREQYF.